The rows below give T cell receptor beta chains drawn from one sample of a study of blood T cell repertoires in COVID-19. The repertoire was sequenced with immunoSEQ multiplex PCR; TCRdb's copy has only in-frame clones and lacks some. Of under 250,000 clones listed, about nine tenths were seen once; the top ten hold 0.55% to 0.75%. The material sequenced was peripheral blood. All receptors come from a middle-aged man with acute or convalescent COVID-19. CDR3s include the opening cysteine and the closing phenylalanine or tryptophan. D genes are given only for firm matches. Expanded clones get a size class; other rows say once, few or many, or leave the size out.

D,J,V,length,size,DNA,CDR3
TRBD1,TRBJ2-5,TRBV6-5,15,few,TGTGCCAGCAGTCAATGGGGACAGGGGGCCGAGACCCAGTACTTC,CASSQWGQGAETQYF
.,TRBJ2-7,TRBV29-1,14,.,TGCAGCGTTGGGTCCCAGACGGGCTCCTACGAGCAGTACTTC,CSVGSQTGSYEQYF
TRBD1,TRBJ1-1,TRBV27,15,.,TGTGCCAGCAGTTCCGCCAGGGGGGCGTACACTGAAGCTTTCTTT,CASSSARGAYTEAFF
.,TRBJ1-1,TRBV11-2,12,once,TGTGCCAGCAGCTTTGGCGGGGCGGGGGCTTTCTTT,CASSFGGAGAFF
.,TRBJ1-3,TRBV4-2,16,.,TGTGCCAGCAGCCAAGACAGGGGAAAGTCTGGAAACACCATATATTTT,CASSQDRGKSGNTIYF
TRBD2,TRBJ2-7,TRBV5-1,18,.,TGCGCCAGCAGCGCCGGGACTAGCGGGGGGAACCCCTCCTACGAGCAGTACTTC,CASSAGTSGGNPSYEQYF
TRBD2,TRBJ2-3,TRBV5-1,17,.,TGCGCCAGCAGCTTGGGGCTAGCGGGGCCAAGCACAGATACGCAGTATTTT,CASSLGLAGPSTDTQYF
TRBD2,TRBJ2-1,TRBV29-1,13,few,TGCAGCGCTGGGGGACTAGCCGGGGATGAGCAGTTCTTC,CSAGGLAGDEQFF
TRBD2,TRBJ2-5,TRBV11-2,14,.,TGTGCCAGCAGCTTAGCCGGGAGGGGAGAGACCCAGTACTTC,CASSLAGRGETQYF
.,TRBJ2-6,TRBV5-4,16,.,TGTGCCAGCAGCTCCCCTGAGCGCTCTGGGGCCAACGTCCTGACTTTC,CASSSPERSGANVLTF
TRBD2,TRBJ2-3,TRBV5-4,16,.,TGTGCCAGCAGCTTCGGGATAGCGGGGGGCACAGATACGCAGTATTTT,CASSFGIAGGTDTQYF
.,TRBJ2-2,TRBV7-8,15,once,TGTGCCAGCAGCTTAGTGGGGCCGAACACCGGGGAGCTGTTTTTT,CASSLVGPNTGELFF
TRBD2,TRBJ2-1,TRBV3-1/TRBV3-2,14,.,TGTGCCAGCAGCCTTGGACTAGGCCTCGTTGAGCAGTTCTTC,CASSLGLGLVEQFF
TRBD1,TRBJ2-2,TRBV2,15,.,TGTGCCAGCACCCGGGACAGGGCGAACACCGGGGAGCTGTTTTTT,CASTRDRANTGELFF
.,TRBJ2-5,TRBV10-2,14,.,TGCGCCAGCAGTTCTCACAGGGCCCAAGAGACCCAGTACTTC,CASSSHRAQETQYF
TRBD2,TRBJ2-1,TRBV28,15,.,TGTGCCAGCAGTTTTGGGACTACCAAATACAATGAGCAGTTCTTC,CASSFGTTKYNEQFF
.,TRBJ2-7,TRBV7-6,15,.,TGTGCCAGCAGCTTACACCGGGACAAAACCTACGAGCAGTACTTC,CASSLHRDKTYEQYF
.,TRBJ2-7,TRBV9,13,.,TGTGCCAGCAGCCCAGGTTTTTCCTACGAGCAGTACTTC,CASSPGFSYEQYF
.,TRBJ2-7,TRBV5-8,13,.,TGTGCCAGCAGCTTGAGACTGGGCTACGAGCAGTACTTC,CASSLRLGYEQYF
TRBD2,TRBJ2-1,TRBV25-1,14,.,TGTGCCAGCAGTGATGGTTCCGCGGGAGGACAGCAGTTCTTC,CASSDGSAGGQQFF
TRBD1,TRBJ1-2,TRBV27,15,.,TGTGCCAGCAGTTCCCCGGACAGGGGCAACTATGGCTACACCTTC,CASSSPDRGNYGYTF
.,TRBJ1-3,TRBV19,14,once,TGTGCCAGTAGTATAGCGGGCTCTGGAAACACCATATATTTT,CASSIAGSGNTIYF
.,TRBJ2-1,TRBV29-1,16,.,TGCAGCGTTGAAGACCATACAGGGAGCAGATACAATGAGCAGTTCTTC,CSVEDHTGSRYNEQFF
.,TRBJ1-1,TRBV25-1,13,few,TGTGCCAGCAGCATAATGAGGGGGGGTGAAGCTTTCTTT,CASSIMRGGEAFF
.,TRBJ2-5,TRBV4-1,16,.,TGCGCCAGCAGCCAGCAGAATACGATGAACGGGGAGACCCAGTACTTC,CASSQQNTMNGETQYF
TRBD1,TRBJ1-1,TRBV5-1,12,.,TGCGCCAGCAGTCTCGGACAGGGGGGGTCTTTCTTT,CASSLGQGGSFF